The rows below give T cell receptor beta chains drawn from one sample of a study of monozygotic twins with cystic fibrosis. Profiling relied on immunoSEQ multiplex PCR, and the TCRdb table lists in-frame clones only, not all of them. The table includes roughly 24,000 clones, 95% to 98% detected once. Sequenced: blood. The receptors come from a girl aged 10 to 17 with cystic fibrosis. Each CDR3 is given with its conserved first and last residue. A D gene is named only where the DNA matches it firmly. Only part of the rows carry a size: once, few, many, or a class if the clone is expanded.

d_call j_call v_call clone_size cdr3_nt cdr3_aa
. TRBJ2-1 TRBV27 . TGTGCCAGCAGTTTACTGACGGGTAATGAGCAGTTCTTC CASSLLTGNEQFF
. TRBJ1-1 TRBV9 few TGTGCCAGCAGTGGGGGACTTCAGAACACTGAAGCTTTCTTT CASSGGLQNTEAFF
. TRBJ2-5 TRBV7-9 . TGTGCCAGCAGGGCCAGGACAGAGACGTACCAAGAGACCCAGTACTTC CASRARTETYQETQYF
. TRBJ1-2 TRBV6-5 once TGTGCCAGCAGTCAGACGGGGGATAACTATGGCTACACCTTC CASSQTGDNYGYTF
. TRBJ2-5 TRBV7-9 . TGTGCCAGCAGCTTAGGCCTAGCAGCAGAGACCCAGTACTTC CASSLGLAAETQYF
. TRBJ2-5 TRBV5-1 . TGCGCCAGCAGCAGGAGCACCCAAGAGACCCAGTACTTC CASSRSTQETQYF
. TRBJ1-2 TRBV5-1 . TGCGCCAGCAGCTTGAAGCCAGGGGCATTTGGCTACACCTTC CASSLKPGAFGYTF
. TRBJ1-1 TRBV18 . TGTGCCAGCTCACCAGAACAGGGAGTTCGGAACACTGAAGCTTTCTTT CASSPEQGVRNTEAFF
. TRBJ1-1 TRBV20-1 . TGCAGTGCTAGGTGGGGGGCGGAAGCTTTCTTT CSARWGAEAFF
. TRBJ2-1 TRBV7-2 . TGTGCCAGCAGCTTAATTTCAACGGCCTCCTACAATGAGCAGTTCTTC CASSLISTASYNEQFF